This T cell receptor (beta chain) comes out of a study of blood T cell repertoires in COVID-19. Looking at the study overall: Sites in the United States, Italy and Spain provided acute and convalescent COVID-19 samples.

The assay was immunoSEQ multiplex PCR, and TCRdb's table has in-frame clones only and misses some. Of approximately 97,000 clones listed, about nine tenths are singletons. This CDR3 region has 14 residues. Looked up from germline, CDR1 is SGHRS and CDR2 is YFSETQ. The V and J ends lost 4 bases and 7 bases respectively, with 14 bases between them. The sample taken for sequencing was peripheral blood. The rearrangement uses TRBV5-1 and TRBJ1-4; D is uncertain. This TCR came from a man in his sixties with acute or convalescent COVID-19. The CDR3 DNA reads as TGCGCCAGCAGCCTGGGGAGGGTTGGTGAAAAACTGTTTTTT. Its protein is CASSLGRVGEKLFF.